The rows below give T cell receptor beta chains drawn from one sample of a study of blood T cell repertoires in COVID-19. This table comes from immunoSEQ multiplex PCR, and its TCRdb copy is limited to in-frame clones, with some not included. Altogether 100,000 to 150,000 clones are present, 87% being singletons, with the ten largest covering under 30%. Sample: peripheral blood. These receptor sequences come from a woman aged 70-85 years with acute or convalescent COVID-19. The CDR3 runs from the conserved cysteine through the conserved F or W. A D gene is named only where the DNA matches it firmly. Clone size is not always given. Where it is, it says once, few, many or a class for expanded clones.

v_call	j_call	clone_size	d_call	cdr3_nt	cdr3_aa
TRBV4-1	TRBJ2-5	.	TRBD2	TGCGCCAGCAGACGGGGACTAGCGGGTTTAAGTGGAGAGACCCAGTACTTC	CASRRGLAGLSGETQYF
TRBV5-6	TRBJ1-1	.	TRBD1	TGTGCCAGCAGCTATGGGAGACAGGGAAACACTGAAGCTTTCTTT	CASSYGRQGNTEAFF
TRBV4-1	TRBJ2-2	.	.	TGCGCCAGCAGCCAACGCGGGGATAACACCGGGGAGCTGTTTTTT	CASSQRGDNTGELFF
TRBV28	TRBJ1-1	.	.	TGTGCCAGCAGTTTCCCACGGGGGGAAATGAACACTGAAGCTTTCTTT	CASSFPRGEMNTEAFF
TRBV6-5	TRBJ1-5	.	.	TGTGCCAGCAGTTTAAGGGGTTTTGGGAATCAGCCCCAGCATTTT	CASSLRGFGNQPQHF
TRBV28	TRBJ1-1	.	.	TGTGCCAGCAGTTCCCCAGGTCGGGGGGGCACTGAAGCTTTCTTT	CASSSPGRGGTEAFF
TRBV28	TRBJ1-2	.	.	TGTGCCAGCAGAACAGGTTTTGGCTATGGCTACACCTTC	CASRTGFGYGYTF
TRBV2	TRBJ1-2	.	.	TGTGCCAGCAGGCCCCGCAGGGCAACCTATGGCTACACCTTC	CASRPRRATYGYTF
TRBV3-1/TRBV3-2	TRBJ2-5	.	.	TGTGCCAGCAGCCGGTCCGAGGTCTACGGCTCGGGGACCCAGTACTTC	CASSRSEVYGSGTQYF
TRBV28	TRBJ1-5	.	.	TGTGCCAGCAGCCCCATTTGGCAATTTAGCAATCAGCCCCAGCATTTT	CASSPIWQFSNQPQHF
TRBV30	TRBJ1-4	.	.	TGTGCCTGGAGTGTACTGGGGGCGAATGAAAAACTGTTTTTT	CAWSVLGANEKLFF
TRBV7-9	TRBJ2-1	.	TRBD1	TGTGCCAGCAGCCCCCCGGGCCTCGGGACAGAGTGGAATGAGCAGTTCTTC	CASSPPGLGTEWNEQFF
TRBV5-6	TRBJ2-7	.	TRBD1	TGTGCCAGCAGCCCACTAGACAGGGACTCCTACGAGCAGTACTTC	CASSPLDRDSYEQYF
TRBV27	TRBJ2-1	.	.	TGTGCCAGCAGTTTACAGGGATCCTCCTACAATGAGCAGTTCTTC	CASSLQGSSYNEQFF
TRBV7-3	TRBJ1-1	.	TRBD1	TGTGCCAGCAGCTTAGGACAGGGGAAAGCTTTCTTT	CASSLGQGKAFF
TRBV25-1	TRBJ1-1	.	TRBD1	TGTGCCAGCAGTGTACTGACAGGGATTGACACTGAAGCTTTCTTT	CASSVLTGIDTEAFF
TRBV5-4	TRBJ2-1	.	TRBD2	TGTGCCAGCAGCTTGTATTTTAGCGGGGGCCCTGATGAGCAGTTCTTC	CASSLYFSGGPDEQFF
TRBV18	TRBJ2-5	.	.	TGTGCCAGCTCACGGGACTTCGAAGAGACCCAGTACTTC	CASSRDFEETQYF
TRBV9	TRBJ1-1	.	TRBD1	TGTGCCAGCAGCGTACTCACAGGGGCTAACTCTGAAGCTTTCTTT	CASSVLTGANSEAFF
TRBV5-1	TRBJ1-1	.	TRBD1	TGCGCCAGCAGTTTCAATCAGGGGGGCACTGAAGCTTTCTTT	CASSFNQGGTEAFF
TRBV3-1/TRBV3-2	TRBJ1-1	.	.	TGTGCCAGCAGCCAACTCGAGGGAGTGGATGCTTTCTTT	CASSQLEGVDAFF
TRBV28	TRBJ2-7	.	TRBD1	TGTGCCAGCAGTTTACCGGGACAGGGTGTGTACGAGCAGTACTTC	CASSLPGQGVYEQYF
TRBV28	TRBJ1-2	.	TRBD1	TGTGCCAGCAGTACTGGGACAGGGGGTTCGGAGGCGGGCTACACCTTC	CASSTGTGGSEAGYTF
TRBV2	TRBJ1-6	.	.	TGTGCCAGCAGTCCTAGGATCAGGCAGGGTTCACCCCTCCACTTT	CASSPRIRQGSPLHF
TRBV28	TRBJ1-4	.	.	TGTGCCACCTGTCGAGGGAGGGATGAAAAACTGTTTTTT	CATCRGRDEKLFF
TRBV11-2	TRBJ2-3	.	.	TGTGCCAGCTGCCCAGGACTCGACCGCACAGATACGCAGTATTTT	CASCPGLDRTDTQYF
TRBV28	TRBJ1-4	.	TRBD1	TGTGCCAGCAGTTTATCCCTTACAGGGGGCGCAGAGAAACTGTTTTTT	CASSLSLTGGAEKLFF
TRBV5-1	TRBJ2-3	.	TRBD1	TGCGCCAGCAGCACGGGACAGGGCCAGGTAAATACGCAGTATTTT	CASSTGQGQVNTQYF
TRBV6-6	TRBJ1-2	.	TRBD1	TGTGCCAGCAGTCCCACCTCCGGGACAGCCTATGGCTACACCTTC	CASSPTSGTAYGYTF
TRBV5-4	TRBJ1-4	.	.	TGTGCCAGCAGCTTGCAGGTTGAAGAAAAACTGTTTTTT	CASSLQVEEKLFF
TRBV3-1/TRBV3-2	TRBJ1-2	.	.	TGTGCCAGCGCCTTTGGAGGGTACTTACTCACGGGCTACACCTTC	CASAFGGYLLTGYTF
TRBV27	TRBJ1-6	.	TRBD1	TGTGCCAGCAGTGATCGACAGGGCTCGTCCCTCCACTTT	CASSDRQGSSLHF
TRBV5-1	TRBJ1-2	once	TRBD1	TGCGCCAGCAGCTTAGGACAGGCTAAGAACTATGGCTACACCTTC	CASSLGQAKNYGYTF
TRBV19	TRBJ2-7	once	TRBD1	TGTGCCAGTAGTACCCCCGGGACAGGGCCCAACGAGCAGTACTTC	CASSTPGTGPNEQYF
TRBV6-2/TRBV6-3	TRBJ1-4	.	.	TGTGCCAGCAGTTACGAGGGTGCTAATGAAAAACTGTTTTTT	CASSYEGANEKLFF
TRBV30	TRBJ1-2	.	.	TGTGCCTGGAGTGCGGTCTATGGCTACACCTTC	CAWSAVYGYTF
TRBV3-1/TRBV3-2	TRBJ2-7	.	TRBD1	TGTGCCAGCAGCCAAGATAGAAGTCGGGACAGGGGCGAGCAGTACTTC	CASSQDRSRDRGEQYF
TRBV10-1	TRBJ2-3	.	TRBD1	TGCGCCAGCAGTCCGAGACAGGGGACCACAGATACGCAGTATTTT	CASSPRQGTTDTQYF
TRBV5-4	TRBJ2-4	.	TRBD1	TGTGCCAGCAGCCCGAGGGACAGGGATGACATTCAGTACTTC	CASSPRDRDDIQYF
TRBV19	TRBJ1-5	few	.	TGTGCCAGTAGTATAAAAAGAGGGAGCAATCAGCCCCAGCATTTT	CASSIKRGSNQPQHF
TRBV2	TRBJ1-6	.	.	TGTGCCACCGGACAGTTGAGGAATTCACCCCTCCACTTT	CATGQLRNSPLHF
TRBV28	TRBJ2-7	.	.	TGTGCCAGCAACCCGGGACACCCGACCTACGAGCAGTACTTC	CASNPGHPTYEQYF
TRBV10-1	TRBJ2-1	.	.	TGCGCCAGCAGTGATACCGGGTATGAGCAGTTCTTC	CASSDTGYEQFF
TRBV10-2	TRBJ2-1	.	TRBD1	TGCGCCAGCAAGGGACAGGTACTCGATGAGCAGTTCTTC	CASKGQVLDEQFF
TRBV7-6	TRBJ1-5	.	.	TGTGCCAGCAGCTTGAGCGGGGGCTCGGGTCAGCCCCAGCATTTT	CASSLSGGSGQPQHF
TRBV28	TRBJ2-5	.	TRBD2	TGTGCCAGCAGTTGGACTAGCGAAGAGACCCAGTACTTC	CASSWTSEETQYF
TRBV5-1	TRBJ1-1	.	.	TGCGCCAGCAGCGCCACCGGGGCAGGGGACACTGAAGCTTTCTTT	CASSATGAGDTEAFF
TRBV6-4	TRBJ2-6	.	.	TGTGCCAGCAGCCCGACTGACGGAGTCAACGTCCTGACTTTC	CASSPTDGVNVLTF
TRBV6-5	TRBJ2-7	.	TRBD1	TGTGCCAGCAGTTACGGGCGACAGGGGTACGAGCAGTACTTC	CASSYGRQGYEQYF
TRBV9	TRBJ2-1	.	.	TGTGCCAGCAGCGTAGGCGGGACGTATGACAATGAGCAGTTCTTC	CASSVGGTYDNEQFF
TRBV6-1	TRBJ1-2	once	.	TGTGCCAGCAGTGACAGGGGAAAGGATGGCTACACCTTC	CASSDRGKDGYTF
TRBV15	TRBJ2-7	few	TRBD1	TGTGCCACCAGCAGAGCGGGACAGGGGGCATGGGAGCAGTACTTC	CATSRAGQGAWEQYF
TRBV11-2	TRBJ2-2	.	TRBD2	TGTGCCAGCAGCATCAACAGCGGGGGCGGGACCGGGGAGCTGTTTTTT	CASSINSGGGTGELFF
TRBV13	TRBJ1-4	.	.	TGTGCCAGCAGCTCGGGAGTCAGTTACGGGGTCGGGGGAAAACTGTTTTTT	CASSSGVSYGVGGKLFF